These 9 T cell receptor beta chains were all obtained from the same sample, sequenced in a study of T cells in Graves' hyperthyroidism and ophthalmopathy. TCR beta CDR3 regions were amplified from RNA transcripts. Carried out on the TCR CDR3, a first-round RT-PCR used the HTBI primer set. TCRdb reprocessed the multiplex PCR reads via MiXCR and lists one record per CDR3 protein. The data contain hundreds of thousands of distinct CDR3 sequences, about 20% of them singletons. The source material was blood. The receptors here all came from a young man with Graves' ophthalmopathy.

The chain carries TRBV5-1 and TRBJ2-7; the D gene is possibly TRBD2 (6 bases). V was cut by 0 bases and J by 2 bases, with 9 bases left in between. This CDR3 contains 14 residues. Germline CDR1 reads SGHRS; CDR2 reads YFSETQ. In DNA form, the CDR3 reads TGCGCCAGCAGCTTGGAAACTAGCCCCTACGAGCAGTACTTC. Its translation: CASSLETSPYEQYF.

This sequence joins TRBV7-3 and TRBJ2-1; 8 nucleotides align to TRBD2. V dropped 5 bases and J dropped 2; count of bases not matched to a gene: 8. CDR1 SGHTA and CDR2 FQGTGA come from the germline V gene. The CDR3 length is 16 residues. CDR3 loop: CASSLYSGSTYNEQFF. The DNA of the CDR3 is TGTGCCAGCAGCCTATACAGCGGGAGCACCTACAATGAGCAGTTCTTC.

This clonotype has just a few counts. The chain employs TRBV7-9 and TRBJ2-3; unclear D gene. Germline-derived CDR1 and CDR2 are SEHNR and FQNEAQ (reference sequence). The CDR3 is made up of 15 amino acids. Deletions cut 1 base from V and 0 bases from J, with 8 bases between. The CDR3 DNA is TGTGCCAGCAGCTTAGTCCAGAGTAGCACAGATACGCAGTATTTT. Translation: CASSLVQSSTDTQYF.

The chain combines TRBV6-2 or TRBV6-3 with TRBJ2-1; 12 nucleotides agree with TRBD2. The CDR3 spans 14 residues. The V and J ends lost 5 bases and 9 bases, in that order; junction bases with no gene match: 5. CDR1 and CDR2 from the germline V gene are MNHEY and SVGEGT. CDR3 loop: CASSTLAGGFEQFF. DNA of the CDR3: TGTGCCAGCAGTACCCTAGCGGGAGGGTTTGAGCAGTTCTTC.

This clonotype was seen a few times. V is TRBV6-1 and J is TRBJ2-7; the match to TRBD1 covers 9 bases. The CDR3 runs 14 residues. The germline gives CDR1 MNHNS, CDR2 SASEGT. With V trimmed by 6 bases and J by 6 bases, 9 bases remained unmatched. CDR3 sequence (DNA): TGTGCCAGCAGGGAAAAGTTGACAGGGGGCGAGCAGTACTTC. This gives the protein CASREKLTGGEQYF.

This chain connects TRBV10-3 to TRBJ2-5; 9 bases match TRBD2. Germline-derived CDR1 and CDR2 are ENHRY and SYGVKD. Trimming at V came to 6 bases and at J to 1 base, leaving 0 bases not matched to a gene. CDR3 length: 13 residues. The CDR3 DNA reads TGTGCCATCAGGACTAGCGGCCAAGAGACCCAGTACTTC. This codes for CAIRTSGQETQYF.

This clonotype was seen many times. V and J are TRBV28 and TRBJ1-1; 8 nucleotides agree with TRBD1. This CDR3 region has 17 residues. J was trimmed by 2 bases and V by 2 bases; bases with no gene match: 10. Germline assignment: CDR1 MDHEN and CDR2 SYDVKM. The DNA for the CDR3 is TGTGCCAGCAGTTTAAGGGCCGGGACAGGAATTAACACTGAAGCTTTCTTT. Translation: CASSLRAGTGINTEAFF.

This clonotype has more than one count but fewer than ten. For the CDR3, the DNA is TGCGCCAGCAGCTTGGTGGCGGGAGGTGCCAAAGATACGCAGTATTTT. It yields the protein CASSLVAGGAKDTQYF. The chain combines TRBV5-1 with TRBJ2-3; 8 bases align to TRBD2. Germline trimming cut 0 bases from V and 5 bases from J; bases unmatched to any gene: 8. Germline-derived CDR1 and CDR2 are SGHRS and YFSETQ. CDR3 length: 16 residues.

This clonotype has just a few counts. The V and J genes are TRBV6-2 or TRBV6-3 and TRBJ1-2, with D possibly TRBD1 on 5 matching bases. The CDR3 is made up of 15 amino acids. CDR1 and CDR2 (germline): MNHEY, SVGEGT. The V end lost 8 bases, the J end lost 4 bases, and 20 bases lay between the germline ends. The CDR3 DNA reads TGTGCCAGCCTGAAGGGGTCTGGGGCCCTCTATGGCTACACCTTC. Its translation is CASLKGSGALYGYTF.